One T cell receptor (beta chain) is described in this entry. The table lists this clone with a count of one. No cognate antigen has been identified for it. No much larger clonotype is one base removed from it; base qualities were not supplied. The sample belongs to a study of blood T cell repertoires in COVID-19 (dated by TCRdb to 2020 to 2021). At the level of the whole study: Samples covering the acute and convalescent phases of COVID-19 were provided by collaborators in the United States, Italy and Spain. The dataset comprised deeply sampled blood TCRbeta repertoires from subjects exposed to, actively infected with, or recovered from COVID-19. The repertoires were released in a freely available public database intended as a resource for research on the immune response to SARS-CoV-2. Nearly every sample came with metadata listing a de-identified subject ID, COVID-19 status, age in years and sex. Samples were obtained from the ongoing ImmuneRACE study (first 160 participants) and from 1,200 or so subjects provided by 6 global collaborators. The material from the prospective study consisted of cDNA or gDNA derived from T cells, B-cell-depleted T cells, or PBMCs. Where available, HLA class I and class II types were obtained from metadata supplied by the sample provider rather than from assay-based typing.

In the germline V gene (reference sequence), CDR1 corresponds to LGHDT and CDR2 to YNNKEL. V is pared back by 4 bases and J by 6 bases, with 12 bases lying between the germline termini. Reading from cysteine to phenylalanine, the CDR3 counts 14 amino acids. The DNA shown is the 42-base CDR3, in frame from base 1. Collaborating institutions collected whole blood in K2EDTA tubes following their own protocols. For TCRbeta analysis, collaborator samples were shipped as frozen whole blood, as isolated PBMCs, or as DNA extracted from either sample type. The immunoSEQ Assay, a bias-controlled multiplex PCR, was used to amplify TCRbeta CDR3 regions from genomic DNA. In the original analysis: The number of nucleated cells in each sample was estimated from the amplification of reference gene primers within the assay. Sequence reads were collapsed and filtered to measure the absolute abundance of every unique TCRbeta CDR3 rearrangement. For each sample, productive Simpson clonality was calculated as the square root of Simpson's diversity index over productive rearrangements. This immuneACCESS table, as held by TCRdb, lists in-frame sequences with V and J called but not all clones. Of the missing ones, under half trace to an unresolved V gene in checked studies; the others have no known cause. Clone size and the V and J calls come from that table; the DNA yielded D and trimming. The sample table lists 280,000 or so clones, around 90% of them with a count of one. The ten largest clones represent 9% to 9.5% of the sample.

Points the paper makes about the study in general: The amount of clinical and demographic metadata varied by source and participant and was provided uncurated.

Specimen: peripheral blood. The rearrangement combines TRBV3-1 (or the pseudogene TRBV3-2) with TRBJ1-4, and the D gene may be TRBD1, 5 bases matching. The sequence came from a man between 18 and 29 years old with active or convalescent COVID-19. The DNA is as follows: TGTGCCAGCAGCCCGTCGGGCAGGGATGAAAAACTGTTTTTT. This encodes CASSPSGRDEKLFF.